What follows is one TCR beta chain and its context. The antigen remains undetermined. The germline gives CDR1 SNHLY, CDR2 FYNNEI. V was cut by 7 bases and J by 4 bases, with 11 bases left in between. This CDR3 has 12 amino acids. The sample is drawn from a study of immune evolution from preneoplasia to lung adenocarcinoma. Overall study: HLA loss of heterozygosity: under 7.5% AIS, around 16% MIA, about 31% ADC, none AAH.

General study points: Normal lung had the highest top T cell clone frequencies. Compared with EGFR-mutant or double wild-type lesions, KRAS-mutant nodules were more clonal.

The repertoire was sequenced with immunoSEQ multiplex PCR; TCRdb's copy has only in-frame clones and lacks some. The sample consists of tens of thousands of clones, about 79% of them appearing once. Macro-dissection enriched premalignant or tumor cells before nucleic acid extraction. Sequences were obtained from FFPE invasive lung adenocarcinoma tissue. V and J are TRBV2 and TRBJ2-7; D is uncertain. This sequence was found in a person in their sixties with lung adenocarcinoma. CDR3 sequence: CASTLTSYEQYF. DNA of the CDR3: TGTGCCAGCACCCTGACATCTTACGAGCAGTACTTC.